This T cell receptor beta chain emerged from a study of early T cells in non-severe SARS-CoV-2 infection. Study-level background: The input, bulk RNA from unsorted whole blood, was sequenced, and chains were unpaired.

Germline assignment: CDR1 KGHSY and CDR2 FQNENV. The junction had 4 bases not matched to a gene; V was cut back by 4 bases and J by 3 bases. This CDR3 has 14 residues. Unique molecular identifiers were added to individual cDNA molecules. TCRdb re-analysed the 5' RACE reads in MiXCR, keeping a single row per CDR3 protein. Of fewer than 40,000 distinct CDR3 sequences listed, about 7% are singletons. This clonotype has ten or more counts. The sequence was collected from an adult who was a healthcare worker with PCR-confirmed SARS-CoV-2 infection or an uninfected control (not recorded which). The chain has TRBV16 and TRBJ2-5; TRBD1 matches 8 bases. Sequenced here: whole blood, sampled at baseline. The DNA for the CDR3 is TGTGCCAGCAGCCGCCTGGACAGGGAAGAGACCCAGTACTTC. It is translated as CASSRLDREETQYF.